Reported below is one TCR beta chain. The antigen remains undetermined. Collection occurred without any documented infections or immune events in donors. The data stem from a study of identifying expanded T cells in peripheral blood. The CDR3 length is 13 residues. V lost 1 base to trimming and J lost 1 base, with 7 bases between them. The V gene's germline CDR1 is GTSNPN and CDR2 SVGIG (reference sequence). Study-level findings and limits: Technical replicates showed around 1.1 changed clones; around two weeks 15 to 20; four weeks 19. Across healthy donors, higher total template counts meant significantly greater approximately two-week count variance.

Some clones are missing from TCRdb's copy, which holds only in-frame ones; the method was immunoSEQ multiplex PCR. The sample lists fewer than 60,000 clones; 65% to 90% were seen once. This receptor was identified in a person between 18 and 75 years old in good health. The specimen was blood. This chain joins TRBV30 and TRBJ1-1, with D possibly TRBD1 on 5 matching bases. The CDR3: CAWSGQGNTEAFF. As DNA, the CDR3 is TGTGCCTGGAGTGGGCAGGGGAACACTGAAGCTTTCTTT.